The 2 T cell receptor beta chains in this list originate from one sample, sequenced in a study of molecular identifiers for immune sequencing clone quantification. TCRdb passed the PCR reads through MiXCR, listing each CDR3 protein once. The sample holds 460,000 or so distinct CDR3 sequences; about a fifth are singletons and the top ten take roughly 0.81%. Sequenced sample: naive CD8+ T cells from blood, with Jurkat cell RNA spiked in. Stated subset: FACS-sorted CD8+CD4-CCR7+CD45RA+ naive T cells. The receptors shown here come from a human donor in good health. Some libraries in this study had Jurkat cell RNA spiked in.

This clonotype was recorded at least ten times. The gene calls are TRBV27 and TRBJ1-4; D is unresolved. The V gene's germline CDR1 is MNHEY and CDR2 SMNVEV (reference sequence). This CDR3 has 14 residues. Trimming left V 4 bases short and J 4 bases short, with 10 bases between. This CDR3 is CASSSEGNNEKLFF. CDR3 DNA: TGTGCCAGCAGTTCGGAGGGAAATAATGAAAAACTGTTTTTT.

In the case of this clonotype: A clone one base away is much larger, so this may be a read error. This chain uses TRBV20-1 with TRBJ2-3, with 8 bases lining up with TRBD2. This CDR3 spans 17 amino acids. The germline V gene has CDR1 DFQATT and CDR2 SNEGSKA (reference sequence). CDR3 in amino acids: CSAQPPLLAGSTDTRYF. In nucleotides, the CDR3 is TGCAGTGCTCAACCCCCTTTATTAGCGGGAAGCACAGATACGCGGTATTTT.